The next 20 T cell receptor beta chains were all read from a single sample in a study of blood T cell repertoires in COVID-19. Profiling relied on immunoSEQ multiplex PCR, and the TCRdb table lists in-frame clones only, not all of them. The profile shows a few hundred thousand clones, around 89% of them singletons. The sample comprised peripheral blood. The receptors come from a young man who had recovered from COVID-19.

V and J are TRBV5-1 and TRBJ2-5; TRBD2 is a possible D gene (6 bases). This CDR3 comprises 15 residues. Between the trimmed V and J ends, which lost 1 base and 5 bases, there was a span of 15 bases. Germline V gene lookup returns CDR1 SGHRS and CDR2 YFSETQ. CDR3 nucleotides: TGCGCCAGCAGCTTGCGCGGGGTGGGTGAGGAGACCCAGTACTTC. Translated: CASSLRGVGEETQYF.

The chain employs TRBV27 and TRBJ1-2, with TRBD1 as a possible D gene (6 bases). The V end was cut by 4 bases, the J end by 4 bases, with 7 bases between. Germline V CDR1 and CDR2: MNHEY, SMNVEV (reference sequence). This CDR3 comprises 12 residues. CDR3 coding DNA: TGTGCCAGCAGTTCGGACAGCTATGGCTACACCTTC. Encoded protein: CASSSDSYGYTF.

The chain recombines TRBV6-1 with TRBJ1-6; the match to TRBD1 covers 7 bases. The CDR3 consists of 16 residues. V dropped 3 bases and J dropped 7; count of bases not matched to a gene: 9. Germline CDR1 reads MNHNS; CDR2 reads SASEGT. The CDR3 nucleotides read TGTGCCAGCAGTGATCGGCAGGGGGGAACAAATTCACCCCTCCACTTT. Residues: CASSDRQGGTNSPLHF.

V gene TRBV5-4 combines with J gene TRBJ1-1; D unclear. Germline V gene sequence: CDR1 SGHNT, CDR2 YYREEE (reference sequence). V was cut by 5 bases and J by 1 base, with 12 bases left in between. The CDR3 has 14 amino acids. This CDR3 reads CASRPIAENTEAFF. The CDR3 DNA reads TGTGCCAGCAGACCCATAGCCGAGAACACTGAAGCTTTCTTT.

The CDR3 DNA reads as TGCGCCAGTAGGGAGGGACTAGCGAACGAGCAGTACTTC. Its translation is CASREGLANEQYF. The V call is TRBV5-1, the J call TRBJ2-7; TRBD2 agrees at 10 bases. The CDR3 loop spans 13 amino acids. CDR1 and CDR2 from the germline V gene are SGHRS and YFSETQ. V shed 8 bases and J 5 bases; nucleotides not matched to a gene: 7.

As DNA, the CDR3 is TGTGCCAGCTCACCACGCCCTAGCGGGAGATCCGAGCAGTACTTC. Translating it yields CASSPRPSGRSEQYF. This chain links TRBV18 with TRBJ2-7; 10 bases agree with TRBD2. The CDR3 sequence is 15 residues long. With V trimmed by 1 base and J by 6 bases, 6 bases remained unmatched. Germline assignment: CDR1 KGHSH and CDR2 LQKENI.

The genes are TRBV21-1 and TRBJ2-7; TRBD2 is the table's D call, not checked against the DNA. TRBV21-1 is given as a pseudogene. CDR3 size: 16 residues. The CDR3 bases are TGTGCCAGCCCAAGGGGGGGGCAGGGGCCGACCTACGAGCAGTACTTC. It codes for CASPRGGQGPTYEQYF.

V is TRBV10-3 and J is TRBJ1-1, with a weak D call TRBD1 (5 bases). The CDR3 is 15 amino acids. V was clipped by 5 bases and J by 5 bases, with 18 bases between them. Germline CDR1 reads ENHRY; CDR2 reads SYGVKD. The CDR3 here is CAISLAGGGDTEAFF. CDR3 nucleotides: TGTGCCATCAGTCTCGCTGGGGGAGGAGATACTGAAGCTTTCTTT.

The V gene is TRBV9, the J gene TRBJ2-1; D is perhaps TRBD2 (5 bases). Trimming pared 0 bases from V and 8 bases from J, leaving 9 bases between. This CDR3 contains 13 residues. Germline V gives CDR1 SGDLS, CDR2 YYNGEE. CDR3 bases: TGTGCCAGCAGCGTAGGAGGGAGCGATGAGCAGTTCTTC. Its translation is CASSVGGSDEQFF.

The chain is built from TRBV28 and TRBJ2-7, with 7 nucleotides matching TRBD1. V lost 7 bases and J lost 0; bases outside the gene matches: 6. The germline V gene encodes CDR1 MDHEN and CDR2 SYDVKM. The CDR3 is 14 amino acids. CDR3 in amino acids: CASTRTGSSYEQYF. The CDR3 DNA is TGTGCCAGCACGCGGACAGGTAGCTCCTACGAGCAGTACTTC.

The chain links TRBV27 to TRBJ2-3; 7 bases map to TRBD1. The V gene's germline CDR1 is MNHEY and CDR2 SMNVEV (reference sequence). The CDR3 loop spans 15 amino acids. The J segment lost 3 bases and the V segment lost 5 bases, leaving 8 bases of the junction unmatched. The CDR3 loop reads CASSPWTGSTDTQYF. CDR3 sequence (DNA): TGTGCCAGCAGTCCTTGGACAGGATCGACAGATACGCAGTATTTT.

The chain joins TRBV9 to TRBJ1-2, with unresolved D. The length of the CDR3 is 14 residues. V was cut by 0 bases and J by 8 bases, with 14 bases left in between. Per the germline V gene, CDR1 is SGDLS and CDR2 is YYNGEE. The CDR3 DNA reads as TGTGCCAGCAGCGTAGCCGCTCCCCGGGGAGGCTACACCTTC. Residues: CASSVAAPRGGYTF. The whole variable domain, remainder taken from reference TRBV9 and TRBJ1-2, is DSGVTQTPKHLITATGQRVTLRCSPRSGDLSVYWYQQSLDQGLQFLIQYYNGEERAKGNILERFSAQQFPDLHSELNLSSLELGDSALYFCASSVAAPRGGYTFGSGTRLTVV.

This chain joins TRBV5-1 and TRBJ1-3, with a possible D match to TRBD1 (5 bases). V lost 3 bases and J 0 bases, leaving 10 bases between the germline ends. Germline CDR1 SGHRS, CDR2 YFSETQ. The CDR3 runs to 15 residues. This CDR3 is CASSYAGNSGNTIYF. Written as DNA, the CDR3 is TGCGCCAGCAGCTATGCAGGGAACTCTGGAAACACCATATATTTT.

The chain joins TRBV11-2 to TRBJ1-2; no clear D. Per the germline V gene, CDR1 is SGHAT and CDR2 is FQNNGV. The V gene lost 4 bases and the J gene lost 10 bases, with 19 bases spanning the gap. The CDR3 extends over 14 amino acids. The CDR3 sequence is CASSSRTPLIAYTF. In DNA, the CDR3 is TGTGCCAGCAGCTCCAGGACTCCCCTTATCGCCTACACCTTC.

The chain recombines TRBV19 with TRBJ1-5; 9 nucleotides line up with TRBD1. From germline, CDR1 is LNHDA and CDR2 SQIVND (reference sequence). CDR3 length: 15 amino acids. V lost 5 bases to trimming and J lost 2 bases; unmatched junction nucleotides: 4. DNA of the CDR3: TGTGCCAGTAGTTTGGACAGGGGTGGCAATCAGCCCCAGCATTTT. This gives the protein CASSLDRGGNQPQHF. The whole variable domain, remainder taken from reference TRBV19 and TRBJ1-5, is DGGITQSPKYLFRKEGQNVTLSCEQNLNHDAMYWYRQDPGQGLRLIYYSQIVNDFQKGDIAEGYSVSREKKESFPLTVTSAQKNPTAFYLCASSLDRGGNQPQHFGDGTRLSIL.

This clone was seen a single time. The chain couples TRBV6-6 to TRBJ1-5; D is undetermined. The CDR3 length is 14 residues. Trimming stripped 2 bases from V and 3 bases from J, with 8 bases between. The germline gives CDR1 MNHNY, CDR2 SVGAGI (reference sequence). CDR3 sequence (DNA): TGTGCCAGCAGTTACGAAGCTCACAATCAGCCCCAGCATTTT. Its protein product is CASSYEAHNQPQHF.

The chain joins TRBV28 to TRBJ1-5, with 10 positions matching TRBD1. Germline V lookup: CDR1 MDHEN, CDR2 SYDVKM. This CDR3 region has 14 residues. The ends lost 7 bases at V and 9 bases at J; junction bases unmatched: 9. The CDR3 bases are TGTGCCAGCATGACCGGGACAGGGGTGGTGCCCCAGCATTTT. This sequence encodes CASMTGTGVVPQHF.

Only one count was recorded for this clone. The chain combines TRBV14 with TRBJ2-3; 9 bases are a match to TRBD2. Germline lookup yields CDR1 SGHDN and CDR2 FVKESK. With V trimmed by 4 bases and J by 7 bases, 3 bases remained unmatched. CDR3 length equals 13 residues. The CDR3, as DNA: TGTGCCAGCAGCCTTCTAGCGGGGTATACGCAGTATTTT. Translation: CASSLLAGYTQYF.

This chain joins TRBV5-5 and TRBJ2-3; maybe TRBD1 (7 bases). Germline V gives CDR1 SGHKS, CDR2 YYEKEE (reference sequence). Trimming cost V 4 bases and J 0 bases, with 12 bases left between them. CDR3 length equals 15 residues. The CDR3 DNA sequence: TGTGCCAGCAGCGCGGGACAGACTAGCACAGATACGCAGTATTTT. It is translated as CASSAGQTSTDTQYF. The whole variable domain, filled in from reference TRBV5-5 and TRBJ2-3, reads DAGVTQSPTHLIKTRGQQVTLRCSPISGHKSVSWYQQVLGQGPQFIFQYYEKEERGRGNFPDRFSARQFPNYSSELNVNALLLGDSALYLCASSAGQTSTDTQYFGPGTRLTVL.

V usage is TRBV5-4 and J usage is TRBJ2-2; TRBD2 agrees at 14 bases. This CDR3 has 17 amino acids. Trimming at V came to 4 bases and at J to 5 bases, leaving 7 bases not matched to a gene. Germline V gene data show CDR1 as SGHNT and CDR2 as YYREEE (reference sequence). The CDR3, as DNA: TGTGCCAGCAGCCCGACTAGCGGGAGGGCCCGGACCGGGGAGCTGTTTTTT. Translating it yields CASSPTSGRARTGELFF.